This T cell receptor beta chain was captured by sequencing in a study of cytomegalovirus exposure and HLA in healthy donors. In this sample, this clone turned up a few times. The PCR was carried out with 60 Vbeta primers and 13 Jbeta primers. The data were produced by immunoSEQ multiplex PCR, yet TCRdb's version contains in-frame clones alone and is incomplete. The sample lists under 150,000 clones, over 75% occurring once. The specimen sequenced was PBMCs. This sequence was found in a middle-aged woman in good health and CMV-seropositive.

The CDR3 nucleotides are TGTGCCAGCTCACCACCACAGGTACCATCACCTCAAGAGACCCAGTACTTC. Translation gives CASSPPQVPSPQETQYF. V usage is TRBV18 and J usage is TRBJ2-5, with D possibly TRBD1 on 5 matching bases. CDR1 is KGHSH, CDR2 LQKENI, per germline. Trimming removed 0 bases at V and 2 bases at J, with 16 bases between. The CDR3 consists of 17 residues.